These 29 T cell receptor beta chains share one sample of origin, sequenced in a study of blood T cell repertoires in COVID-19. Assay used: immunoSEQ multiplex PCR; TCRdb lists only in-frame clones, some missing. This table holds about 86,000 clones, approximately 88% found once. The sequenced material came from peripheral blood. These receptors all stem from an elderly woman with active or convalescent COVID-19.

The rearrangement joins TRBV5-6 to TRBJ2-2; a weak D match, TRBD2 (6 bases). This CDR3 is built from 17 residues. V was clipped by 7 bases and J by 4 bases, with 23 bases between them. Germline CDR1 and CDR2: SGHDT and YYEEEE. The CDR3 DNA sequence: TGTGCCAGCGGATCCTTCGACTGGGCGGGGATCACCGGGGAGCTGTTTTTT. Protein sequence: CASGSFDWAGITGELFF.

The J gene is TRBJ2-5, the V gene TRBV3-1 (or the pseudogene TRBV3-2); 9 bases are shared with TRBD1. The CDR3 runs 15 residues. V lost 3 bases, J lost 3 bases, and 5 bases stayed unmatched. Germline assignment: CDR1 LGHDT and CDR2 YNNKEL (reference sequence). The CDR3 here is CASSQTGGQEETQYF. The CDR3 DNA follows: TGTGCCAGCAGCCAGACAGGGGGACAGGAAGAGACCCAGTACTTC.

The table lists this clone with a count of one. V and J are TRBV11-2 and TRBJ2-1; D is perhaps TRBD1 (6 bases). Germline loops: CDR1 SGHAT, CDR2 FQNNGV. The CDR3 contains 13 residues. Trimming pared 0 bases from V and 7 bases from J, leaving 7 bases between. CDR3 protein: CASSLERGNEQFF. CDR3 DNA: TGTGCCAGCAGCTTAGAAAGGGGGAATGAGCAGTTCTTC.

The chain has TRBV4-1 and TRBJ1-4, with TRBD1 identical over 11 bases. There are 14 residues in the CDR3. Losses at the gene ends were 4 bases for V and 7 bases for J; bases not matched to a gene: 2. Per the germline V gene, CDR1 is MGHRA and CDR2 is YSYEKL. The CDR3 bases are TGCGCCAGCAGCCTAGGACAGGGGGCTGAAAAACTGTTTTTT. This encodes CASSLGQGAEKLFF.

The chain recombines TRBV18 with TRBJ1-1; D not certain. The CDR3 is 13 residues long. Germline V gene sequence: CDR1 KGHSH, CDR2 LQKENI. V dropped 2 bases and J dropped 1 base, with 5 bases sitting between them. The CDR3 DNA reads as TGTGCCAGCTCACCAAATAAGAACACTGAAGCTTTCTTT. Translating it yields CASSPNKNTEAFF.

The chain uses TRBV6-2 or TRBV6-3 and TRBJ2-2; D perhaps matches TRBD2 (6 bases). The CDR3 has 15 residues. Trimming stripped 6 bases from V and 3 bases from J, with 14 bases between. The germline V gene encodes CDR1 MNHEY and CDR2 SVGEGT. CDR3 sequence reads: CASSPLGGDTGELFF. The DNA for the CDR3 is TGTGCCAGCAGCCCGCTGGGAGGAGACACCGGGGAGCTGTTTTTT.

The V gene is TRBV18, the J gene TRBJ2-1, with D perhaps TRBD1 (5 bases). This CDR3 spans 13 amino acids. V was pared by 4 bases and J by 13 bases, with 17 bases between. Germline CDR1 is KGHSH and CDR2 is LQKENI. The CDR3 nucleotides read TGTGCCAGCTCACTACCCGACAGAGAAAGACAGTTCTTC. Protein: CASSLPDRERQFF.

A single count supports this clone. V usage is TRBV5-4 and J usage is TRBJ2-1, with 16 positions matching TRBD2. CDR3 length equals 17 residues. V trimming: 4 bases; J trimming: 9 bases; junction bases outside the gene matches: 10. Looked up from germline, CDR1 is SGHNT and CDR2 is YYREEE (reference sequence). This CDR3 reads CASSPLAGTSGGGEQFF. DNA of the CDR3: TGTGCCAGCAGCCCCCTCGCCGGGACTAGCGGGGGGGGTGAGCAGTTCTTC.

The J gene is TRBJ2-1, the V gene TRBV2; the match to TRBD2 covers 9 bases. V shed 1 base, J shed 6 bases, and the junction held 1 base outside the gene matches. The CDR3 sequence is 14 residues long. Germline CDR1 SNHLY, CDR2 FYNNEI. DNA of the CDR3: TGTGCCAGCAGTGAAGGACTAGCGGCCAATGAGCAGTTCTTC. Its translation is CASSEGLAANEQFF.

The chain carries TRBV23-1 and TRBJ2-3; perhaps TRBD1 as D (7 bases). TRBV23-1 is an ORF, and what it does is uncertain. The CDR3 spans 15 residues. The V end was cut by 6 bases, the J end by 3 bases, with 16 bases between. CDR3 protein: CASRRDSRGTDTQYF. The CDR3 DNA sequence: TGCGCCAGCAGGCGGGACAGCAGGGGGACAGATACGCAGTATTTT.

This clone was seen a handful of times. V usage is TRBV3-1 (or the pseudogene TRBV3-2) and J usage is TRBJ2-3; D is possibly TRBD2 (7 bases). The CDR3 consists of 16 residues. With 3 bases removed from V and 2 bases from J, the gap between germline ends came to 15 bases. CDR1 and CDR2 from the germline V gene are LGHDT and YNNKEL (reference sequence). CDR3 amino acids: CASSQYTGGDTDTQYF. CDR3 in DNA: TGTGCCAGCAGCCAGTACACGGGGGGCGACACAGATACGCAGTATTTT.

DNA of the CDR3: TGTGCCACCAGTGATTCCACAGGGTTCAGGGGTCAGCCCCAGCATTTT. Its translation is CATSDSTGFRGQPQHF. The V call is TRBV24-1, the J call TRBJ1-5; TRBD1 is a possible D gene (6 bases). The CDR3 extends over 16 amino acids. Trimming cost V 2 bases and J 6 bases, with 16 bases left between them. The germline CDR1 and CDR2 sequences are KGHDR and SFDVKD.

This clone was detected once. The DNA of the CDR3 is TGTGCCAGCAGCCAAGGTGTCCAGCGGGACCACGAGCAGTACTTC. Protein product: CASSQGVQRDHEQYF. This chain uses TRBV3-1 (or the pseudogene TRBV3-2) with TRBJ2-7; 7 positions match TRBD2. The CDR3 consists of 15 residues. The junction had 8 bases not matched to a gene; V was cut back by 1 base and J by 5 bases. In germline, CDR1 is LGHDT, CDR2 YNNKEL (reference sequence).

This rearrangement joins TRBV5-1 to TRBJ2-1, with TRBD1 matching 9 bases. CDR1 is SGHRS, CDR2 YFSETQ, per germline. The CDR3 loop spans 15 amino acids. After removal of 4 bases from V and 4 bases from J, the junction contained 6 bases not matched to a gene. The CDR3 region is CASSPGQGIYNEQFF. CDR3 DNA sequence: TGCGCCAGCAGCCCAGGACAGGGGATATACAATGAGCAGTTCTTC.

V is TRBV4-1 and J is TRBJ1-1; D gene uncertain. The V and J ends lost 3 bases and 0 bases respectively, with 11 bases between them. CDR1 is MGHRA, CDR2 YSYEKL, per germline. This CDR3 has 15 residues. The CDR3 is CASSHNLGMNTEAFF. The CDR3 DNA follows: TGCGCCAGCAGCCATAATTTGGGCATGAACACTGAAGCTTTCTTT.

This rearrangement joins TRBV5-1 to TRBJ1-3, with a weak D call TRBD1 (5 bases). Trimming took 0 bases from V and 4 from J, leaving 11 bases between them. The V gene's germline CDR1 is SGHRS and CDR2 YFSETQ. The CDR3 is made up of 15 amino acids. The CDR3 reads CASSLEQVPGNTIYF. CDR3 nucleotides: TGCGCCAGCAGCTTGGAACAGGTTCCGGGAAACACCATATATTTT.

This sequence joins TRBV6-5 and TRBJ2-5; TRBD2 agrees at 13 bases. Germline V gene data show CDR1 as MNHEY and CDR2 as SVGAGI. Trimming took 4 bases from V and 4 from J; bases not matched to a gene: 3. This CDR3 is built from 15 residues. The CDR3 region has the DNA TGTGCCAGCAGTTCACTAGCGGGGGGGAGAGAGACCCAGTACTTC. The encoded protein is CASSSLAGGRETQYF.

The gene calls are TRBV2 and TRBJ2-3; 9 nucleotides align to TRBD2. This CDR3 comprises 14 residues. CDR1 and CDR2 from the germline V gene are SNHLY and FYNNEI. After removal of 10 bases from V and 0 bases from J, the junction contained 5 bases not matched to a gene. This chain's CDR3 is CANPSGTSTDTQYF. CDR3 sequence (DNA): TGTGCCAATCCTAGCGGGACTAGCACAGATACGCAGTATTTT.

The chain has TRBV7-2 and TRBJ2-3, with 13 positions matching TRBD2. Looked up from germline, CDR1 is SGHTA and CDR2 is FQGNSA. The CDR3 consists of 19 residues. V lost 1 base, J lost 5 bases, and 12 bases stayed unmatched. The CDR3 sequence is CASSLEGGLAGVLIDTQYF. In DNA, the CDR3 is TGTGCCAGCAGCTTAGAGGGTGGACTAGCGGGGGTGTTGATAGATACGCAGTATTTT.

The CDR3: CASSQDGLKHHQPQHF. The CDR3 DNA is TGTGCCAGCAGCCAAGACGGGTTAAAGCATCATCAGCCCCAGCATTTT. The chain carries TRBV4-2 and TRBJ1-5; D gene uncertain. This CDR3 comprises 16 residues. The ends were cut back, 0 bases at V and 5 bases at J, with 14 bases in the middle. Germline CDR1 is LGHNA and CDR2 is YNFKEQ.

J is TRBJ2-1 and V is TRBV7-2; possible D gene TRBD1, 5 bases. Trimming shortened V by 1 base and J by 2 bases, and 6 bases separated the two germline ends. The CDR3 sequence is 14 residues long. Germline CDR1 reads SGHTA; CDR2 reads FQGNSA. The chain's CDR3 is CASSLEGAYNEQFF. The CDR3, as DNA: TGTGCCAGCAGCTTAGAAGGGGCCTACAATGAGCAGTTCTTC. Drawing the rest from reference TRBV7-2 and TRBJ2-1, the complete variable domain is GAGVSQSPSNKVTEKGKDVELRCDPISGHTALYWYRQSLGQGLEFLIYFQGNSAPDKSGLPSDRFSAERTGGSVSTLTIQRTQQEDSAVYLCASSLEGAYNEQFFGPGTRLTVL.

The chain uses TRBV29-1 and TRBJ1-1, with D tentatively TRBD1 (6 bases). Germline V gene data show CDR1 as SQVTM and CDR2 as ANQGSEA. Trimming removed 4 bases from V and 6 bases from J, with 12 bases in between. CDR3 length equals 12 residues. The CDR3 loop is CSVAGQRAEAFF. In nucleotides, the CDR3 is TGCAGCGTTGCCGGACAGAGGGCTGAAGCTTTCTTT.

This chain joins TRBV11-2 and TRBJ1-2; D unresolved. The CDR3 consists of 15 residues. Trimming stripped 5 bases from V and 5 bases from J, with 18 bases between. Germline V gene data show CDR1 as SGHAT and CDR2 as FQNNGV. This CDR3 reads CASSPVALVGYGYTF. The CDR3 nucleotides read TGTGCCAGCAGCCCCGTCGCCCTCGTCGGGTATGGCTACACCTTC.

This clone was counted once. This chain uses TRBV28 with TRBJ1-5; tentative D call: TRBD1 (6 bases). The CDR3 has 14 residues. Germline V lookup: CDR1 MDHEN, CDR2 SYDVKM. The ends were cut back, 8 bases at V and 5 bases at J, with 16 bases in the middle. In DNA, the CDR3 is TGTGCCAGCGTCCCAGCGGGGGGGCATCAGCCCCAGCATTTT. This translates into CASVPAGGHQPQHF.

The genes are TRBV2 and TRBJ1-2; TRBD1 matches 11 bases. This CDR3 is built from 15 residues. V lost 2 bases and J lost 2; bases outside the gene matches: 1. The germline CDR1 and CDR2 sequences are SNHLY and FYNNEI. The chain's CDR3 is CASSEWDRGNYGYTF. In DNA, the CDR3 is TGTGCCAGCAGTGAATGGGACAGGGGGAACTATGGCTACACCTTC.

V and J are TRBV28 and TRBJ2-7; D perhaps matches TRBD1 (6 bases). Looked up from germline, CDR1 is MDHEN and CDR2 is SYDVKM. V dropped 4 bases and J dropped 4 bases, with 17 bases sitting between them. The CDR3 has 15 amino acids. This chain's CDR3 is CASSYTGTPGYEQYF. The CDR3 region has the DNA TGTGCCAGCAGTTATACAGGGACACCGGGGTACGAGCAGTACTTC.

This rearrangement joins TRBV19 to TRBJ1-2; TRBD1 aligns across 9 bases. Per germline, CDR1 LNHDA and CDR2 SQIVND (reference sequence). V was clipped by 5 bases and J by 5 bases; unmatched bases: 3. The CDR3 is 13 residues long. CDR3 nucleotide sequence: TGTGCCAGTAGTCCCGGGACAGGGTATGGCTACACCTTC. Protein product: CASSPGTGYGYTF.

The V call is TRBV15, the J call TRBJ1-4, with a weak D call TRBD1 (5 bases). Trimming stripped 0 bases from V and 5 bases from J, with 10 bases between. Germline-derived CDR1 and CDR2 are LNHNV and YYDKDF (reference sequence). CDR3 length: 15 amino acids. The CDR3 DNA is TGTGCCACCAGCAGAGATTACAGGACAAATGAAAAACTGTTTTTT. Encoded protein: CATSRDYRTNEKLFF. Variable domain in full (rest from reference TRBV15 and TRBJ1-4): DAMVIQNPRYQVTQFGKPVTLSCSQTLNHNVMYWYQQKSSQAPKLLFHYYDKDFNNEADTPDNFQSRRPNTSFCFLDIRSPGLGDTAMYLCATSRDYRTNEKLFFGSGTQLSVL.

CDR3 amino acids: CASSPRTGGQETQYF. In DNA form, the CDR3 reads TGTGCCAGCTCACCCCGGACAGGGGGCCAAGAGACCCAGTACTTC. This chain joins TRBV18 and TRBJ2-5, with 10 nucleotides matching TRBD1. In germline, CDR1 is KGHSH, CDR2 LQKENI. V lost 3 bases to trimming and J lost 1 base; unmatched junction nucleotides: 2. This CDR3 is built from 15 residues.